The T cell receptor (beta chain) described here comes from a study of T cell responses to AZD1222 COVID-19 vaccine. Study in general: Doses given second, at about 4 or about 12 weeks, were pooled.

Findings and limits, study-wide: The reported proportion of spike-specific TCRs targeting unmutated variant regions was nearly half. Seropositive at baseline were only a handful of AZD1222 recipients. White British donors predominated, females outnumbered males, and clonal diversity was possibly underestimated.

Notes on this clone: Its target is unknown.

V trimming: 7 bases; J trimming: 6 bases; junction bases outside the gene matches: 9. Germline assignment: CDR1 MDHEN and CDR2 SYDVKM. This CDR3 region has 15 residues. Libraries were prepared by immunoSEQ multiplex PCR; TCRdb keeps only in-frame clonotypes and omits some of them. The sample shows 90,000 to 150,000 clones, approximately 87% of them seen only once. This chain joins TRBV28 and TRBJ1-4, with 9 bases identical to TRBD1. Sequenced here: peripheral blood, sampled on day 0 of AZD1222 vaccination. The TCR comes from an adult in good health. The CDR3 region has the DNA TGTGCCAGCACCTCAAGGCGGACAGGGGATGAAAAACTGTTTTTT. Protein sequence: CASTSRRTGDEKLFF.